This T cell receptor (beta chain) derives from a study of blood T cell repertoires in COVID-19. The overall study: Material from acute and convalescent COVID-19 was sourced from the United States, Italy and Spain. PBMCs, B-cell-depleted T cells, or T cells provided the cDNA or gDNA that made up the material.

This CDR3 contains 15 residues. Looked up from germline, CDR1 is ENHRY and CDR2 is SYGVKD. V lost 2 bases to trimming and J lost 1 base; unmatched junction nucleotides: 3. As handled by the study authors: Nucleated cell counts were estimated from reference gene primer amplification. Produced via immunoSEQ multiplex PCR; TCRdb's table is partial and in-frame only. V, J and clone size derive from that table, while D and trimming were established from the DNA sequence. The sample records roughly 190,000 clones, 84% being singletons. The chain combines TRBV10-3 with TRBJ2-5; 8 bases match TRBD1. The receptor was isolated from a woman aged 70 to 79 with active or convalescent COVID-19. Input material: peripheral blood. For the CDR3, the DNA is TGTGCCATCAGTGAGCCGGGGACAGGCCAAGAGACCCAGTACTTC. Translation: CAISEPGTGQETQYF.